These T cell receptor beta chains were read from a single sample in a study of breast tumors, draining lymph nodes, adjacent tissues. TCRdb re-derived calls from the multiplex PCR reads in MiXCR, one entry per CDR3 protein. There are under 150,000 distinct CDR3 sequences in the sample; about a fifth occur only once, and roughly 2.5% lies in the top ten. The sample taken for sequencing was axillary lymph node tissue. The receptors originated from a female donor with breast cancer. Some clones in this sample may be carry-over from other donors' samples. Both conserved end residues are part of each CDR3. Fields, in order: CDR3 protein, CDR3 DNA, J gene, D gene, clone size, V gene. The D gene is left open where the match is weak. Some rows mark clone size as missing; the rest say once, few, many or name a class of expanded clone.

CASSLEGSFNSPLHF	TGTGCCAGCAGCTTGGAAGGATCCTTTAATTCACCCCTCCACTTT	TRBJ1-6	.	many	TRBV5-5
CASSLEVAHTGELFF	TGTGCCAGCAGCTTGGAAGTAGCGCACACCGGGGAGCTGTTTTTT	TRBJ2-2	.	many	TRBV5-5
CASSSYGISYEQYF	TGTGCCAGCAGCTCTTACGGGATCTCCTACGAGCAGTACTTC	TRBJ2-7	.	many	TRBV7-9
CASSQRGTPYEQYF	TGTGCCAGCAGCCAACGGGGAACACCCTACGAGCAGTACTTC	TRBJ2-7	.	.	TRBV3-1
CASSPGVAGGPNTGELFF	TGTGCCAGCAGCCCCGGGGTAGCGGGAGGCCCGAACACCGGGGAGCTGTTTTTT	TRBJ2-2	TRBD2	many	TRBV4-2
CASSFSRKRTNEQFF	TGTGCCAGCAGTTTCTCTCGAAAGCGGACCAATGAGCAGTTCTTC	TRBJ2-1	.	.	TRBV12-3/TRBV12-4
CASSPPGGETQYF	TGTGCCAGCTCACCACCAGGGGGCGAGACCCAGTACTTC	TRBJ2-5	TRBD1	few	TRBV18
CASSPPGQRGYTF	TGTGCCAGCAGCCCACCCGGACAGAGGGGCTACACCTTC	TRBJ1-2	.	few	TRBV3-1
CASSQTGLITDTQYF	TGTGCCAGCAGCCAGACGGGACTCATCACAGATACGCAGTATTTT	TRBJ2-3	.	many	TRBV11-3
CASSLQGFSEQFF	TGTGCCAGCAGTTTACAGGGTTTTTCGGAGCAGTTCTTC	TRBJ2-1	.	few	TRBV27
CASSFSGATNEKLFF	TGCGCCAGCAGCTTCAGCGGTGCAACTAATGAAAAACTGTTTTTT	TRBJ1-4	.	many	TRBV5-1
CASSDPRGISSYEQYF	TGTGCCAGCAGTGATCCCAGGGGGATTAGCTCCTACGAGCAGTACTTC	TRBJ2-7	TRBD1	many	TRBV6-1
CASSVALAGVAYEQYF	TGTGCCAGCAGCGTAGCGCTAGCGGGAGTCGCCTACGAGCAGTACTTC	TRBJ2-7	TRBD2	many	TRBV9
CASSPGLAGVWDEQFF	TGTGCCAGCAGCCCGGGACTAGCGGGAGTTTGGGATGAGCAGTTCTTC	TRBJ2-1	TRBD2	many	TRBV7-9
CAIGGAGASTDTQYF	TGTGCCATCGGCGGAGCGGGAGCCAGCACAGATACGCAGTATTTT	TRBJ2-3	TRBD2	many	TRBV10-3
CASSLLSRDYNEQFF	TGTGCCAGCAGTTTACTCTCCCGGGACTACAATGAGCAGTTCTTC	TRBJ2-1	.	many	TRBV12-3/TRBV12-4
CASSRGLGSYNEQFF	TGTGCCAGCAGTCGGGGACTAGGTTCGTACAATGAGCAGTTCTTC	TRBJ2-1	TRBD2	many	TRBV12-3/TRBV12-4
CASSKGQGSGNTIYF	TGTGCCAGCAGCAAAGGACAGGGCTCTGGAAACACCATATATTTT	TRBJ1-3	TRBD1	few	TRBV11-3
CAWKSSGAGNTIYF	TGTGCCTGGAAAAGCTCGGGGGCAGGAAACACCATATATTTT	TRBJ1-3	.	.	TRBV30
CASRNAGGRGEQFF	TGTGCCAGCAGAAACGCGGGAGGCCGGGGTGAGCAGTTCTTC	TRBJ2-1	TRBD2	many	TRBV12-3/TRBV12-4
CASSIVGSGRGPQETQYF	TGTGCCAGTAGTATAGTGGGGAGCGGGAGGGGGCCGCAAGAGACCCAGTACTTC	TRBJ2-5	TRBD2	.	TRBV19
CASSIDLSGNTGELFF	TGTGCCAGTAGTATAGATCTCTCGGGGAACACCGGGGAGCTGTTTTTT	TRBJ2-2	.	few	TRBV19
CASSFSGSWIDTQYF	TGTGCCAGCAGTTTTAGCGGGAGTTGGATAGATACGCAGTATTTT	TRBJ2-3	TRBD2	few	TRBV27
CASRTGTNTGELFF	TGTGCCAGCAGGACAGGGACGAACACCGGGGAGCTGTTTTTT	TRBJ2-2	TRBD1	many	TRBV6-6
CSARAMTGSGANVLTF	TGCAGTGCTAGAGCCATGACAGGGTCTGGGGCCAACGTCCTGACTTTC	TRBJ2-6	TRBD1	many	TRBV20-1
CSVEIREKLFF	TGCAGCGTTGAAATTCGTGAAAAACTGTTTTTT	TRBJ1-4	.	many	TRBV29-1
CASSLGGTGLYEQYF	TGCGCCAGCAGCTTGGGGGGGACTGGTCTCTACGAGCAGTACTTC	TRBJ2-7	.	.	TRBV5-1
CASSLDGTSGRTSSYNEQFF	TGCGCCAGCAGCTTAGACGGGACTAGCGGGAGGACCAGCTCCTACAATGAGCAGTTCTTC	TRBJ2-1	TRBD2	many	TRBV5-1
CAISEVKMAGTEAFF	TGTGCCATCAGTGAGGTCAAAATGGCGGGGACTGAAGCTTTCTTT	TRBJ1-1	.	.	TRBV10-3
CAIPSGADGYTF	TGTGCCATCCCTTCGGGGGCGGATGGCTACACCTTC	TRBJ1-2	.	many	TRBV10-3
CASSLGYRTDTQYF	TGCGCCAGCAGCTTAGGCTACCGCACAGATACGCAGTATTTT	TRBJ2-3	.	many	TRBV5-1
CASSLGLAQGTQYF	TGTGCCAGCAGCCTTGGACTAGCCCAAGGGACCCAGTACTTC	TRBJ2-5	TRBD2	.	TRBV9
CASGLGLAGRSSYNEQFF	TGTGCTAGTGGTTTGGGACTAGCGGGGCGGTCCTCCTACAATGAGCAGTTCTTC	TRBJ2-1	TRBD2	few	TRBV12-5
CASSSLAGPYTDTQYF	TGTGCCAGCAGCTCCCTAGCGGGGCCGTACACAGATACGCAGTATTTT	TRBJ2-3	TRBD2	many	TRBV7-9
CASSFTSTKYEQYF	TGTGCCAGCAGCTTCACATCGACCAAATACGAGCAGTACTTC	TRBJ2-7	.	many	TRBV7-2
CASSSVSYNEQFF	TGTGCCAGCAGCAGCGTTAGCTACAATGAGCAGTTCTTC	TRBJ2-1	.	many	TRBV7-6
CASSGNGVNEQFF	TGTGCCAGCAGCGGAAATGGGGTAAACGAGCAGTTCTTC	TRBJ2-1	.	many	TRBV6-6
CATSRDQGRSGELFF	TGTGCCACCAGCAGAGATCAGGGTCGGTCCGGGGAGCTGTTTTTT	TRBJ2-2	.	many	TRBV15
CASSRKGGQETQYF	TGTGCCAGCAGCCGAAAAGGGGGGCAAGAGACCCAGTACTTC	TRBJ2-5	.	many	TRBV11-2
CSAFPRTGLQETQYF	TGCAGTGCCTTTCCCCGGACAGGGTTACAAGAGACCCAGTACTTC	TRBJ2-5	TRBD1	many	TRBV20-1
CASSQNIQGLFQPQHF	TGTGCCAGCAGCCAAAATATTCAGGGTTTATTTCAGCCCCAGCATTTT	TRBJ1-5	.	many	TRBV7-8
CASGRGLAGVFQETQYF	TGTGCTAGTGGCAGGGGACTAGCGGGAGTATTCCAAGAGACCCAGTACTTC	TRBJ2-5	TRBD2	many	TRBV12-5
CANSSGQGRLGEQYF	TGTGCCAACAGCTCCGGACAGGGTCGTTTAGGGGAGCAGTACTTC	TRBJ2-7	TRBD1	.	TRBV7-3
CASSPLSGRAYNEQFF	TGTGCCAGCAGTCCCCTTAGCGGGAGAGCCTACAATGAGCAGTTCTTC	TRBJ2-1	TRBD2	few	TRBV27
CASSSKQGSEQYF	TGTGCCAGCAGTTCAAAACAGGGTAGCGAGCAGTACTTC	TRBJ2-7	.	many	TRBV27
CASSLDTGERGYTF	TGTGCCAGCAGCTTAGATACAGGGGAGCGTGGCTACACCTTC	TRBJ1-2	TRBD1	many	TRBV7-2
CSAPGRGGGSTDTQYF	TGCAGTGCTCCGGGCAGGGGTGGCGGTAGCACAGATACGCAGTATTTT	TRBJ2-3	.	many	TRBV20-1